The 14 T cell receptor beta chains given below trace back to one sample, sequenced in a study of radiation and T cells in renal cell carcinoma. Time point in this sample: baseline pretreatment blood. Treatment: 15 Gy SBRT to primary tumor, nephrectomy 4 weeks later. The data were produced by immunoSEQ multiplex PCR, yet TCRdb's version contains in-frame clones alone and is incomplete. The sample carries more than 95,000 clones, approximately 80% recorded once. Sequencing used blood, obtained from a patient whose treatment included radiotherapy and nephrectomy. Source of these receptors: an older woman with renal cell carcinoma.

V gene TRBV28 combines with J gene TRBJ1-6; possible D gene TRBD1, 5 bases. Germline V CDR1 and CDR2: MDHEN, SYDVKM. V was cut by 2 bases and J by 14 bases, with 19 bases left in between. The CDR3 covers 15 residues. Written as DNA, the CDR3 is TGTGCCAGCAGTTTAGTGGGGGAGCCTTTTCGGACCCTCCACTTT. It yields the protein CASSLVGEPFRTLHF. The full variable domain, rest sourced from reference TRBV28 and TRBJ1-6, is DVKVTQSSRYLVKRTGEKVFLECVQDMDHENMFWYRQDPGLGLRLIYFSYDVKMKEKGDIPEGYSVSREKKERFSLILESASTNQTSMYLCASSLVGEPFRTLHFGNGTRLTVT.

The CDR3 sequence: CASSPSGGAPYNEQFF. The CDR3 DNA is TGTGCCAGTAGTCCTAGCGGGGGGGCCCCCTACAATGAGCAGTTCTTC. This chain links TRBV19 with TRBJ2-1; 12 nucleotides match TRBD2. The V segment lost 5 bases and the J segment 2 bases; nucleotides outside the gene matches: 4. Germline values: CDR1 LNHDA, CDR2 SQIVND (reference sequence). The CDR3 runs to 16 residues. Based on the CDR3 plus reference TRBV19 and TRBJ2-1, the full variable domain is DGGITQSPKYLFRKEGQNVTLSCEQNLNHDAMYWYRQDPGQGLRLIYYSQIVNDFQKGDIAEGYSVSREKKESFPLTVTSAQKNPTAFYLCASSPSGGAPYNEQFFGPGTRLTVL.

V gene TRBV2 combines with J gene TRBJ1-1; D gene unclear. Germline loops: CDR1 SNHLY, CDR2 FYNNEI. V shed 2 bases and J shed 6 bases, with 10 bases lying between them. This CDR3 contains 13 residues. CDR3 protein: CASSEPGRPEAFF. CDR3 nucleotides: TGTGCCAGCAGTGAACCCGGGCGTCCTGAAGCTTTCTTT.

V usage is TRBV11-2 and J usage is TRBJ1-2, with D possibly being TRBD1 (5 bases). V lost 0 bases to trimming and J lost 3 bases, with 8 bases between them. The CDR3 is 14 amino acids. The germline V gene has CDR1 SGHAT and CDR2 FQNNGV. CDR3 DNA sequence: TGTGCCAGCAGCTTAGAATCGGGGGACTATGGCTACACCTTC. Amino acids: CASSLESGDYGYTF. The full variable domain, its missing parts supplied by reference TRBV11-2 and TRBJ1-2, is EAGVAQSPRYKIIEKRQSVAFWCNPISGHATLYWYQQILGQGPKLLIQFQNNGVVDDSQLPKDRFSAERLKGVDSTLKIQPAKLEDSAVYLCASSLESGDYGYTFGSGTRLTVV.

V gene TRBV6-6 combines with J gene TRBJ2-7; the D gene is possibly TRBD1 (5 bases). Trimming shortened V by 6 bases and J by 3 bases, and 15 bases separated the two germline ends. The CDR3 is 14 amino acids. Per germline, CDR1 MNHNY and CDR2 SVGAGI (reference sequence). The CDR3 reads CASRGPDTGYEQYF. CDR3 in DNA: TGTGCCAGCAGGGGCCCGGACACGGGCTACGAGCAGTACTTC.

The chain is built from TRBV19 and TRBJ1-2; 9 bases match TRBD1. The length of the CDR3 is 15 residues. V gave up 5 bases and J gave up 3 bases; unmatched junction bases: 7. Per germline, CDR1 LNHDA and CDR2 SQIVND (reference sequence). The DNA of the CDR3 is TGTGCCAGTAGTTCGCCGGGACAGGGATACTATGGCTACACCTTC. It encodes CASSSPGQGYYGYTF.

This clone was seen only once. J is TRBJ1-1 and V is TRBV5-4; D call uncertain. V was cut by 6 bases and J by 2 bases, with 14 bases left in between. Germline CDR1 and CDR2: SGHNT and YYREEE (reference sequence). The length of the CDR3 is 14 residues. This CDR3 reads CASTIGSGNTEAFF. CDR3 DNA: TGTGCCAGCACGATAGGATCAGGCAACACTGAAGCTTTCTTT.

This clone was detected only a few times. CDR3 residues: CASSPELAGRTEAFF. In DNA, the CDR3 is TGTGCCAGCTCACCAGAATTAGCGGGGCGGACTGAAGCTTTCTTT. This chain uses TRBV18 with TRBJ1-1, with D possibly being TRBD1 (5 bases). The CDR3 runs to 15 residues. Per germline, CDR1 KGHSH and CDR2 LQKENI. The V and J ends lost 2 bases and 5 bases respectively, with 15 bases between them.

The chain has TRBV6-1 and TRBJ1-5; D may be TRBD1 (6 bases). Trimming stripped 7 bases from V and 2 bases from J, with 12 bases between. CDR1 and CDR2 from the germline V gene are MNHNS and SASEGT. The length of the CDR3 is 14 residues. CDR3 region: CASTSGARNQPQHF. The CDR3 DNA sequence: TGTGCCAGCACCTCAGGGGCTCGCAATCAGCCCCAGCATTTT.

CDR3 nucleotides: TGTGCCAGCAGCCAAGGGACGGACTACAATGAGCAGTTCTTC. Translating gives CASSQGTDYNEQFF. The chain uses TRBV5-4 and TRBJ2-1, with D perhaps matching TRBD1 or TRBD2 (5 bases each). With 4 bases removed from V and 3 bases from J, the gap between germline ends came to 11 bases. Germline assignment: CDR1 SGHNT and CDR2 YYREEE (reference sequence). This CDR3 contains 14 residues.

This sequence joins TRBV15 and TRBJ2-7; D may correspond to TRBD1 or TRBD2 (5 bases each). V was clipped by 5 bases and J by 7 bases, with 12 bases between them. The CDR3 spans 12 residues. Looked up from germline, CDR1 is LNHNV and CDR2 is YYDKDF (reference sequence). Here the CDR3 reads CATSEPGREQYF. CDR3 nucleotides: TGTGCCACCAGCGAACCGGGACGAGAGCAGTACTTC. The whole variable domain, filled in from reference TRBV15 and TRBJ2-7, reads DAMVIQNPRYQVTQFGKPVTLSCSQTLNHNVMYWYQQKSSQAPKLLFHYYDKDFNNEADTPDNFQSRRPNTSFCFLDIRSPGLGDTAMYLCATSEPGREQYFGPGTRLTVT.

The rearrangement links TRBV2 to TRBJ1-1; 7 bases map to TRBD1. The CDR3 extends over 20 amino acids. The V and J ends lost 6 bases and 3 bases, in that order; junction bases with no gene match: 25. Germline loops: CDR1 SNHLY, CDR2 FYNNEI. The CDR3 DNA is TGTGCCAGCAGCGACCCGGCCATAAAGCGACAGGGTCCCATTGACACTGAAGCTTTCTTT. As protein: CASSDPAIKRQGPIDTEAFF.

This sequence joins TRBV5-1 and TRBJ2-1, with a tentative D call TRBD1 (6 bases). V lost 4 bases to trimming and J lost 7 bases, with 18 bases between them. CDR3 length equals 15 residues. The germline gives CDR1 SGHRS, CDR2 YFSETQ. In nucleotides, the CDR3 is TGCGCCAGCAGCCTGGACAGTTCCCTAGGAAATGAGCAGTTCTTC. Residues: CASSLDSSLGNEQFF.

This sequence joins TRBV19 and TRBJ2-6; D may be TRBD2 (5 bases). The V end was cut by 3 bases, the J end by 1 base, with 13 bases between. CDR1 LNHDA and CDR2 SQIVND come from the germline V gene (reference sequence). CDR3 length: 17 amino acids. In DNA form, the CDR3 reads TGTGCCAGTAGTATTGAGCGGACCTCATCTGGGGCCAACGTCCTGACTTTC. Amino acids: CASSIERTSSGANVLTF.